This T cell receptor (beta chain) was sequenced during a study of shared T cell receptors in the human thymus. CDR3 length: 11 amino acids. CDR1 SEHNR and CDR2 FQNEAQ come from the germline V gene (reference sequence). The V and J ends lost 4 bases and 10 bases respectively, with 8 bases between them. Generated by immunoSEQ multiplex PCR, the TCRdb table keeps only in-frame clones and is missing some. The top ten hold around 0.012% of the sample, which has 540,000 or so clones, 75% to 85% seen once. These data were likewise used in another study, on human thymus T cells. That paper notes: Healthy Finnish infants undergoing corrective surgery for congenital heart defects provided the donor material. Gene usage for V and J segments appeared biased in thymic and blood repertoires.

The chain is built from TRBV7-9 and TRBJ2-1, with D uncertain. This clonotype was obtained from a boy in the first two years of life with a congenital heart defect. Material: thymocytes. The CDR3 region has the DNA TGTGCCAGCAGCTCCCGGTGGGAGCAGTTCTTC. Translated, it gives CASSSRWEQFF.